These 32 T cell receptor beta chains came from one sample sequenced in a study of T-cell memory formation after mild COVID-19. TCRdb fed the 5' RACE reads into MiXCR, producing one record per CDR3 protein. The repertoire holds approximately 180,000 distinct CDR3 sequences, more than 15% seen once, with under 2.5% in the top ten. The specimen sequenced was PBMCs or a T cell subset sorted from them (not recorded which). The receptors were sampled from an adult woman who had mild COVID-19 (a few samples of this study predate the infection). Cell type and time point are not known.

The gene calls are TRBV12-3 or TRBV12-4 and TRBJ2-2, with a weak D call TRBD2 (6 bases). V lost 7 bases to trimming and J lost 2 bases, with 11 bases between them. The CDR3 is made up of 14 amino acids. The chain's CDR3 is CASNPGLNTGELFF. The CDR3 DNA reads TGTGCCAGCAACCCGGGACTTAACACCGGGGAGCTGTTTTTT.

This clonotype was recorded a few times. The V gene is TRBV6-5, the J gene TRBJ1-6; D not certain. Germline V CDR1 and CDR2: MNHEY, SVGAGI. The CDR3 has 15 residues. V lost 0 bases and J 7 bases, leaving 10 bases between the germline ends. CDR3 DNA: TGTGCCAGCAGTTACTCGTGGGAGGGCAATTCACCCCTCCACTTT. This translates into CASSYSWEGNSPLHF.

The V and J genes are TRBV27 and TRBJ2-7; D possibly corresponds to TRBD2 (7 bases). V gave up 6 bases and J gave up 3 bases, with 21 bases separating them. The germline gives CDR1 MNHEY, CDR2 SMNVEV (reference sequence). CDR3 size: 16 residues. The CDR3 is CASSPLGAGDLYEQYF. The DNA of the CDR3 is TGTGCCAGCAGCCCGCTGGGGGCGGGGGACCTCTACGAGCAGTACTTC.

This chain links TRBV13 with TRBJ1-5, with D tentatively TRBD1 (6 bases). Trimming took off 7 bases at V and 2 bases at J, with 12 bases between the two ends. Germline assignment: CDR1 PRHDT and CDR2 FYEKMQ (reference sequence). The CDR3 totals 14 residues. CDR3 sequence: CASTRGGGNQPQHF. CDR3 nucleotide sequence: TGTGCCAGCACCAGGGGAGGGGGCAATCAGCCCCAGCATTTT.

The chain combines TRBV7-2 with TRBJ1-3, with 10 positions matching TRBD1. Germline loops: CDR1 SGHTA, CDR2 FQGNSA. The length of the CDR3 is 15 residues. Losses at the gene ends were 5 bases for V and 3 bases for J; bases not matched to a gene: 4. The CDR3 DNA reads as TGTGCCAGCAGCGAGCGGACAGGGGGTGGAAACACCATATATTTT. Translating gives CASSERTGGGNTIYF.

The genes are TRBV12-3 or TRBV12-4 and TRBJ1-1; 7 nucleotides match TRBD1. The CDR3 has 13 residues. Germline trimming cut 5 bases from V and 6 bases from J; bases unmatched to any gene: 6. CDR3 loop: CASSRQGNAEAFF. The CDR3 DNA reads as TGTGCCAGCAGTAGACAGGGCAACGCTGAAGCTTTCTTT.

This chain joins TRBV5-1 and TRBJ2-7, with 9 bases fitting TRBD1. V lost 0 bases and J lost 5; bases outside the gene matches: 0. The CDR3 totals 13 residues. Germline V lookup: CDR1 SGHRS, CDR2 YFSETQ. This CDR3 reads CASSLGDRDEQYF. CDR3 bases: TGCGCCAGCAGCTTGGGGGACAGGGACGAGCAGTACTTC.

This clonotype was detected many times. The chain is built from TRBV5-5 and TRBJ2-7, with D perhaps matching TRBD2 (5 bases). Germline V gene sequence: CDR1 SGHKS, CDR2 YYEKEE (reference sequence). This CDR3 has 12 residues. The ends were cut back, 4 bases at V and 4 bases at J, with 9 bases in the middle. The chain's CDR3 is CASSPGLYEQYF. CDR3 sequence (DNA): TGTGCCAGCAGCCCTGGACTGTACGAGCAGTACTTC.

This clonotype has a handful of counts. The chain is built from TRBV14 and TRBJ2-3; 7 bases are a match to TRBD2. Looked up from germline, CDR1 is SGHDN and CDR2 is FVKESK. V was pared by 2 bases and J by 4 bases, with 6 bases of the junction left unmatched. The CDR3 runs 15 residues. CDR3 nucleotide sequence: TGTGCCAGCAGCCAATGGGACTACCCGTCAGATACGCAGTATTTT. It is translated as CASSQWDYPSDTQYF.

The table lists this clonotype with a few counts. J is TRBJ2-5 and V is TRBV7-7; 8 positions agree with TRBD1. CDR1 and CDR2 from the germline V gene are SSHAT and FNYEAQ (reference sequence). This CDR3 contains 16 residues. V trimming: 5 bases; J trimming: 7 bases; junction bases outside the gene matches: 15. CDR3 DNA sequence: TGTGCCAGCAGCGCTGGACAGGGCAACCGCGGGGCGACCCAGTACTTC. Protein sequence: CASSAGQGNRGATQYF. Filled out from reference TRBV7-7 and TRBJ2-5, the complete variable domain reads GAGVSQSPRYKVTKRGQDVTLRCDPISSHATLYWYQQALGQGPEFLTYFNYEAQPDKSGLPSDRFSAERPEGSISTLTIQRTEQRDSAMYRCASSAGQGNRGATQYFGPGTRLLVL.

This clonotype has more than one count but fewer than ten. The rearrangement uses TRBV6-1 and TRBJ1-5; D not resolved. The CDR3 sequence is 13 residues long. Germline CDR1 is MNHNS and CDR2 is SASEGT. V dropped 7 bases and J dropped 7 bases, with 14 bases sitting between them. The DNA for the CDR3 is TGTGCCAGCAACTACGGACGGGAGCAGCCCCAGCATTTT. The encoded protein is CASNYGREQPQHF.

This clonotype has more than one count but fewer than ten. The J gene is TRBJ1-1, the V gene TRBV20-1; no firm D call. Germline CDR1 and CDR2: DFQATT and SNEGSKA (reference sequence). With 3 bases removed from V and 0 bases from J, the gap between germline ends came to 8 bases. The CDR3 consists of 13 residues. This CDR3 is CSARKGMNTEAFF. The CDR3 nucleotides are TGCAGTGCTAGGAAAGGGATGAACACTGAAGCTTTCTTT.

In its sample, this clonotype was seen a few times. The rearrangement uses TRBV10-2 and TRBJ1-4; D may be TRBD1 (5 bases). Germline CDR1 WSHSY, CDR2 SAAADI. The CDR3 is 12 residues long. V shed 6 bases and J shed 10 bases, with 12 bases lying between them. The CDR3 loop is CASRPGLGKLFF. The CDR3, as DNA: TGCGCCAGCAGACCAGGGCTCGGAAAACTGTTTTTT.

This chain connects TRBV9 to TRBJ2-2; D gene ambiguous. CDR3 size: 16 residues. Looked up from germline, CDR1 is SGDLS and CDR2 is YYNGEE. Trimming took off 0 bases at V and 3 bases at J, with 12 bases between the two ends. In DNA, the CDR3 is TGTGCCAGCAGCGTAGTACCCGCTGAGGACACCGGGGAGCTGTTTTTT. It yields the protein CASSVVPAEDTGELFF.

DNA for the CDR3: TGTGCCAGCAGAGATTCTCGGGCCAGCTTGAACACTGAAGCTTTCTTT. This gives the protein CASRDSRASLNTEAFF. This chain uses TRBV12-3 or TRBV12-4 with TRBJ1-1; D remains unclear. The CDR3 covers 16 residues. Trimming cost V 6 bases and J 0 bases, with 17 bases left between them.

The CDR3 loop reads CASSFGQFGPQHF. As DNA, the CDR3 is TGTGCCAGCAGTTTCGGACAGTTTGGGCCCCAGCATTTT. The rearrangement joins TRBV12-3 or TRBV12-4 to TRBJ1-5, with TRBD1 as a possible D gene (6 bases). This CDR3 contains 13 residues. Trimming took off 3 bases at V and 9 bases at J, with 12 bases between the two ends.

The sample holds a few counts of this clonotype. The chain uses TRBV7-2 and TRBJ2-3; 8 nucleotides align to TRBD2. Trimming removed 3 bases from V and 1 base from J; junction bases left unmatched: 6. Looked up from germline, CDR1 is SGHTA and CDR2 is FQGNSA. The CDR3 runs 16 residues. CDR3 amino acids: CASSLGAGGGTDTQYF. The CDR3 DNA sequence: TGTGCCAGCAGCTTGGGTGCGGGGGGTGGCACAGATACGCAGTATTTT.

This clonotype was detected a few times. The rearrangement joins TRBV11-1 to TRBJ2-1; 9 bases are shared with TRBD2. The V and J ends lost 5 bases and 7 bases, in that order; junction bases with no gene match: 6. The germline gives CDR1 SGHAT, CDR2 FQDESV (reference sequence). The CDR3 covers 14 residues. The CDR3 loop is CASSQVAGANEQFF. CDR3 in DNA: TGTGCCAGCAGCCAAGTAGCGGGAGCGAATGAGCAGTTCTTC.

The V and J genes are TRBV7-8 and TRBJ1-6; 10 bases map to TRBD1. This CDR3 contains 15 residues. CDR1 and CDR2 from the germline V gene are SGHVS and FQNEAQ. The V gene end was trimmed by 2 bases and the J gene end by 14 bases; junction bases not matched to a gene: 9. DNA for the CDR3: TGTGCCAGCAGCTTACCCCGGGACAGGGGCTACACCCTCCACTTT. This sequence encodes CASSLPRDRGYTLHF.

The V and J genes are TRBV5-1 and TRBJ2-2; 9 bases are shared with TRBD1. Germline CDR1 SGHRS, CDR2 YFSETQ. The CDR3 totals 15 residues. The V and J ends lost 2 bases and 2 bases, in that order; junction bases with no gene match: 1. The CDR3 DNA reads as TGCGCCAGCAGCTTTACAGGGGGCAACACCGGGGAGCTGTTTTTT. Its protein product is CASSFTGGNTGELFF. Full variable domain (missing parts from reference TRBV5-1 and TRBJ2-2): KAGVTQTPRYLIKTRGQQVTLSCSPISGHRSVSWYQQTPGQGLQFLFEYFSETQRNKGNFPGRFSGRQFSNSRSEMNVSTLELGDSALYLCASSFTGGNTGELFFGEGSRLTVL.

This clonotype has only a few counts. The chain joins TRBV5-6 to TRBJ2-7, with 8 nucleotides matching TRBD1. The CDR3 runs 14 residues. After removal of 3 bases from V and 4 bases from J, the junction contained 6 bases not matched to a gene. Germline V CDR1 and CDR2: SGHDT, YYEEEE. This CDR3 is CASSYMDRAYEQYF. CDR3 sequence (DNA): TGTGCCAGCAGCTACATGGACAGGGCGTACGAGCAGTACTTC.

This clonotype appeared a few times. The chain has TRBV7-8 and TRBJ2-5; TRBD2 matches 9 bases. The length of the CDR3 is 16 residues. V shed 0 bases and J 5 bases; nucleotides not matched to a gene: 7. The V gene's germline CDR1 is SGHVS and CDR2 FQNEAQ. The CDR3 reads CASSLAGAGGLETQYF. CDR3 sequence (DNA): TGTGCCAGCAGCTTAGCGGGGGCGGGGGGGCTGGAGACCCAGTACTTC.

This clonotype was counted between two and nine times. The DNA for the CDR3 is TGTGCCAGCAGGACCAGGGGAGGGAACACTGAAGCTTTCTTT. This translates into CASRTRGGNTEAFF. This chain joins TRBV2 and TRBJ1-1, with a tentative D call TRBD1 (6 bases). The CDR3 loop spans 14 amino acids. Germline CDR1 SNHLY, CDR2 FYNNEI. Trimming took off 6 bases at V and 1 base at J, with 12 bases between the two ends.

The CDR3 loop reads CASSRGTPNQPQHF. The CDR3 bases are TGTGCCAGCAGTCGAGGGACTCCCAATCAGCCCCAGCATTTT. The gene calls are TRBV12-3 or TRBV12-4 and TRBJ1-5, with D tentatively TRBD1 (5 bases). The CDR3 has 14 amino acids. The germline V and J ends were trimmed by 5 bases and 3 bases, with 11 bases remaining between them.

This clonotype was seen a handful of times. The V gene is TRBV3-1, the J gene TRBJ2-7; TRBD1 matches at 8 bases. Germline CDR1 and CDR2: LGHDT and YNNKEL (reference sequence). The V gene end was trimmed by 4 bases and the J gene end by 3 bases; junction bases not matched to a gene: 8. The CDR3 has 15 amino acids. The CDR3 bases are TGTGCCAGCAGCCGTCCGGGACAGGTCTTCTACGAGCAGTACTTC. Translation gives CASSRPGQVFYEQYF.

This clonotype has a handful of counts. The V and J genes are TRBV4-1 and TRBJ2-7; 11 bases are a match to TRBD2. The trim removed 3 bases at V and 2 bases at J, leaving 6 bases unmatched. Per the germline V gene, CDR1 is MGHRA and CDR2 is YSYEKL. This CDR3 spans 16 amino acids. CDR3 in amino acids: CASSHVTSGDPYEQYF. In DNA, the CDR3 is TGCGCCAGCAGCCACGTGACTAGCGGGGACCCCTACGAGCAGTACTTC.

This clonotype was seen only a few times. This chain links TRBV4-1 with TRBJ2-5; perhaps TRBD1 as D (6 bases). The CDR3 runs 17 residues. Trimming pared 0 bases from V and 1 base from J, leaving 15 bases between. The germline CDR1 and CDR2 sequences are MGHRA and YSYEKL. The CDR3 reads CASSQDFQGKGQETQYF. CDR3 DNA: TGCGCCAGCAGCCAAGATTTCCAGGGGAAAGGCCAAGAGACCCAGTACTTC.

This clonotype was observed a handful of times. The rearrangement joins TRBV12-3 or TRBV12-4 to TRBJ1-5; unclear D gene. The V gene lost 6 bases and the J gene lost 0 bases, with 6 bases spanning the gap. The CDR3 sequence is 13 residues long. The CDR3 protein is CASSGDSNQPQHF. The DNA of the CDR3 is TGTGCCAGCAGCGGGGATAGCAATCAGCCCCAGCATTTT.

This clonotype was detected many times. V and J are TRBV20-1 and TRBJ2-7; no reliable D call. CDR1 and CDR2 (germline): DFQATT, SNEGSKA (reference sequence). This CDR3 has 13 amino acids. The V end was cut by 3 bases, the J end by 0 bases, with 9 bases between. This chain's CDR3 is CSASWQSSYEQYF. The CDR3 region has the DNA TGCAGTGCTAGCTGGCAAAGCTCCTACGAGCAGTACTTC.

The CDR3 DNA sequence: TGTGCCAGCAGCTCGGGACAGGCTAACTATGGCTACACCTTC. It translates to CASSSGQANYGYTF. The J gene is TRBJ1-2, the V gene TRBV7-3; 8 bases match TRBD1. Germline V gene lookup returns CDR1 SGHTA and CDR2 FQGTGA. This CDR3 has 14 residues. With V trimmed by 4 bases and J by 0 bases, 1 base remained unmatched.

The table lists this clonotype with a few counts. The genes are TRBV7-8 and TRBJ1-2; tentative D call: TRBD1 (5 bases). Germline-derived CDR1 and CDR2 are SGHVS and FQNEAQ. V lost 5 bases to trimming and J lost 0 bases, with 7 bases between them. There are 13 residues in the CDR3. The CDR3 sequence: CASSKTANYGYTF. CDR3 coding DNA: TGTGCCAGCAGCAAGACAGCTAACTATGGCTACACCTTC.

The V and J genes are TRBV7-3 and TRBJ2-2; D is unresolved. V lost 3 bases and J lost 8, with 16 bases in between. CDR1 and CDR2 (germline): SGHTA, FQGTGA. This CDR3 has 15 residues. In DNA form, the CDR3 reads TGTGCCAGCAGCTTCAGGCAGGAAAACGGGGGGGAGCTGTTTTTT. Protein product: CASSFRQENGGELFF.